The 26 T cell receptor beta chains below were found in one sample sequenced in a study of OX40 agonist ivuxolimab in advanced cancers. The method was immunoSEQ multiplex PCR; TCRdb's version includes in-frame clones alone and lacks a portion of them. The sample contains about 48,000 clones, more than 70% of which appear only once. Sample: CD4+ or CD8+ T cells sorted from blood, taken in a trial of the OX40 agonist ivuxolimab. The source of these receptors is an adult with an advanced solid tumor such as melanoma, head and neck, liver or kidney cancer.

The chain combines TRBV13 with TRBJ1-4; D is possibly TRBD1 (5 bases). V shed 2 bases and J shed 12 bases, with 16 bases lying between them. Germline V gives CDR1 PRHDT, CDR2 FYEKMQ (reference sequence). CDR3 length: 14 residues. CDR3 residues: CASSLRRDRLQLFF. In DNA, the CDR3 is TGTGCCAGCAGCTTAAGGAGGGACCGTTTACAACTGTTTTTT.

The DNA for the CDR3 is TGTGCCAGTAGGGAGGACTATGGCTACACCTTC. Protein: CASREDYGYTF. This chain uses TRBV19 with TRBJ1-2; D is unclear. The CDR3 length is 11 residues. V shed 6 bases and J shed 3 bases, with 5 bases lying between them. The V gene's germline CDR1 is LNHDA and CDR2 SQIVND (reference sequence).

The CDR3 here is CASSIHGGNTEAFF. The CDR3 nucleotides read TGTGCCAGTAGTATTCATGGAGGGAACACTGAAGCTTTCTTT. The chain uses TRBV19 and TRBJ1-1; D not certain. There are 14 residues in the CDR3. Germline V lookup: CDR1 LNHDA, CDR2 SQIVND (reference sequence). Deletions cut 3 bases from V and 1 base from J, with 9 bases between.

The chain links TRBV5-1 to TRBJ2-7; D not certain. From germline, CDR1 is SGHRS and CDR2 YFSETQ. This CDR3 has 14 residues. The V end was cut by 0 bases, the J end by 3 bases, with 10 bases between. Here the CDR3 reads CASSLEAFNYEQYF. The CDR3, as DNA: TGCGCCAGCAGCTTGGAAGCGTTTAACTACGAGCAGTACTTC. Supplemented by reference TRBV5-1 and TRBJ2-7, the full variable domain reads KAGVTQTPRYLIKTRGQQVTLSCSPISGHRSVSWYQQTPGQGLQFLFEYFSETQRNKGNFPGRFSGRQFSNSRSEMNVSTLELGDSALYLCASSLEAFNYEQYFGPGTRLTVT.

This clone was counted once. The genes are TRBV7-5 and TRBJ1-1; the table assigns TRBD1, which was not confirmed against the DNA. TRBV7-5 is termed a pseudogene. CDR3 length equals 17 residues. CDR3 residues: CVRSPPDRGPGGTEAFF. CDR3 in DNA: TGTGTCAGAAGCCCCCCAGACAGGGGTCCTGGGGGAACTGAAGCTTTCTTT.

This chain uses TRBV21-1 with TRBJ2-7; no check of the table's D call, TRBD2, against the DNA was made. TRBV21-1 is shown as a pseudogene. CDR3 length: 12 amino acids. The CDR3 coding sequence is TGTGCCAGCAGCAAATCCCGGGACTCACAGTACGTC. Amino acids: CASSKSRDSQYV.

The V and J genes are TRBV9 and TRBJ2-1; D could derive from TRBD1 or TRBD2 (5 bases each). The germline CDR1 and CDR2 sequences are SGDLS and YYNGEE. Trimming stripped 6 bases from V and 4 bases from J, with 11 bases between. The CDR3 is 13 amino acids. The CDR3 nucleotides read TGTGCCAGCAACCGGGACGGGTACAATGAGCAGTTCTTC. Translated, it gives CASNRDGYNEQFF. Together with reference TRBV9 and TRBJ2-1, the CDR3 gives the full variable domain: DSGVTQTPKHLITATGQRVTLRCSPRSGDLSVYWYQQSLDQGLQFLIQYYNGEERAKGNILERFSAQQFPDLHSELNLSSLELGDSALYFCASNRDGYNEQFFGPGTRLTVL.

This sequence joins TRBV19 and TRBJ2-5, with no clear D. Germline V lookup: CDR1 LNHDA, CDR2 SQIVND (reference sequence). The CDR3 has 14 residues. Trimming shortened V by 5 bases and J by 5 bases, and 15 bases separated the two germline ends. For the CDR3, the DNA is TGTGCCAGTAGTGGTATCGCGGTGGAGGAGACCCAGTACTTC. The encoded protein is CASSGIAVEETQYF.

The chain recombines TRBV10-2 with TRBJ2-5; a possible D gene is TRBD2 (7 bases). V was shortened by 5 bases and J by 4 bases, with 17 bases between the two germline ends. The CDR3 is made up of 15 amino acids. Germline values: CDR1 WSHSY, CDR2 SAAADI. This chain's CDR3 is CASSPTGGGLETQYF. In DNA, the CDR3 is TGCGCCAGCAGTCCGACCGGCGGGGGCCTAGAGACCCAGTACTTC.

For this clone: The same CDR3 is also encoded by other DNA sequences in this sample. The chain is built from TRBV7-9 and TRBJ1-1; D is ambiguous. Per germline, CDR1 SEHNR and CDR2 FQNEAQ (reference sequence). Between the trimmed V and J ends, which lost 4 bases and 5 bases, there was a span of 8 bases. The CDR3 loop spans 12 amino acids. CDR3 sequence reads: CASSSPGTEAFF. In DNA, the CDR3 is TGTGCCAGCAGCTCCCCTGGGACTGAAGCTTTCTTT.

V gene TRBV7-7 combines with J gene TRBJ2-1, with 8 bases that match TRBD1. The V and J ends lost 1 base and 8 bases, in that order; junction bases with no gene match: 7. Germline assignment: CDR1 SSHAT and CDR2 FNYEAQ (reference sequence). The CDR3 extends over 15 amino acids. The CDR3 spells CASSLGTGHTDEQFF. The DNA of the CDR3 is TGTGCCAGCAGCTTAGGGACAGGGCATACAGATGAGCAGTTCTTC.

This chain links TRBV28 with TRBJ2-6; 13 bases fit TRBD2. V shed 6 bases, J shed 0 bases, and the junction held 8 bases outside the gene matches. This CDR3 comprises 19 residues. CDR1 is MDHEN, CDR2 SYDVKM, per germline. Here the CDR3 reads CASRGTSGVFDSGANVLTF. Here the CDR3 DNA reads TGTGCCAGCAGGGGGACTAGCGGGGTTTTCGACTCTGGGGCCAACGTCCTGACTTTC.

The chain recombines TRBV20-1 with TRBJ2-3; D gene ambiguous. The CDR3 has 10 residues. Germline V lookup: CDR1 DFQATT, CDR2 SNEGSKA (reference sequence). V dropped 6 bases and J dropped 1 base, with 2 bases sitting between them. CDR3 sequence reads: CSAGTDTQYF. The CDR3 DNA reads as TGCAGTGCGGGCACAGATACGCAGTATTTT.

V and J are TRBV27 and TRBJ2-3; D is possibly TRBD1 (6 bases). The CDR3 has 12 residues. The ends were cut back, 8 bases at V and 2 bases at J, with 8 bases in the middle. Germline loops: CDR1 MNHEY, CDR2 SMNVEV (reference sequence). The CDR3 DNA reads as TGTGCCAGCCTGGGGGCCACAGATACGCAGTATTTT. It specifies CASLGATDTQYF.

This clone was seen just once. The chain combines TRBV9 with TRBJ2-3; 9 bases are a match to TRBD2. The V gene end was trimmed by 7 bases and the J gene end by 3 bases; junction bases not matched to a gene: 15. Germline loops: CDR1 SGDLS, CDR2 YYNGEE. CDR3 length: 17 residues. The CDR3 bases are TGTGCCAGCTCTCCTAGACGCGGGGGGGCTCTGACAGATACGCAGTATTTT. Translating gives CASSPRRGGALTDTQYF. The variable domain in full, completed from reference TRBV9 and TRBJ2-3, reads DSGVTQTPKHLITATGQRVTLRCSPRSGDLSVYWYQQSLDQGLQFLIQYYNGEERAKGNILERFSAQQFPDLHSELNLSSLELGDSALYFCASSPRRGGALTDTQYFGPGTRLTVL.

V and J are TRBV30 and TRBJ1-2; D is uncertain. Deletions cut 6 bases from V and 7 bases from J, with 18 bases between. Germline V lookup: CDR1 GTSNPN, CDR2 SVGIG (reference sequence). The CDR3 contains 13 residues. The chain's CDR3 is CACPREQDSGYTF. CDR3 in DNA: TGTGCCTGCCCCCGGGAGCAAGACTCTGGCTACACCTTC.

Only one count was recorded for this clone. This chain uses TRBV27 with TRBJ2-5; D not certain. The DNA end is more similar to TRBJ2-7, so the J call may be wrong. Germline CDR1 reads MNHEY; CDR2 reads SMNVEV (reference sequence). The CDR3 runs 13 residues. The DNA of the CDR3 is TGTGCCAGCAGTTTATTGGTTAACTACGAGCAGTACTTC. Its protein product is CASSLLVNYEQYF.

This rearrangement joins TRBV28 to TRBJ2-5; D remains ambiguous. The germline V gene encodes CDR1 MDHEN and CDR2 SYDVKM. This CDR3 is 15 amino acids long. V lost 8 bases and J lost 0, with 16 bases in between. CDR3 in amino acids: CASGALSRYQETQYF. Here the CDR3 DNA reads TGTGCCAGCGGAGCTTTAAGCCGGTACCAAGAGACCCAGTACTTC.

This clone was seen a handful of times. V usage is TRBV6-1 and J usage is TRBJ1-1; D possibly corresponds to TRBD1 (5 bases). Trimming shortened V by 5 bases and J by 3 bases, and 10 bases separated the two germline ends. The CDR3 is 13 amino acids. From germline, CDR1 is MNHNS and CDR2 SASEGT. CDR3: CASSIGDDTEAFF. The CDR3 nucleotides read TGTGCCAGCAGTATAGGGGATGACACTGAAGCTTTCTTT.

The gene calls are TRBV6-6 and TRBJ2-1; D not resolved. The CDR3 is made up of 16 amino acids. Trimming left V 6 bases short and J 2 bases short, with 17 bases between. The V gene's germline CDR1 is MNHNY and CDR2 SVGAGI (reference sequence). In DNA form, the CDR3 reads TGTGCCAGCAGCAGTACCGGGCCAAACACCTACAATGAGCAGTTCTTC. Its translation is CASSSTGPNTYNEQFF.

V is TRBV5-4 and J is TRBJ1-1; tentatively, D is TRBD1 (5 bases). Trimming took off 5 bases at V and 1 base at J, with 15 bases between the two ends. The CDR3 loop spans 15 amino acids. Germline V gives CDR1 SGHNT, CDR2 YYREEE (reference sequence). The CDR3 bases are TGTGCCAGCAGTACACCGTGGGGCTCGAACACTGAAGCTTTCTTT. Translated, it gives CASSTPWGSNTEAFF.

The chain is built from TRBV27 and TRBJ1-1; no reliable D call. Trimming left V 3 bases short and J 1 base short, with 9 bases between. The CDR3 extends over 14 amino acids. Per germline, CDR1 MNHEY and CDR2 SMNVEV (reference sequence). This CDR3 reads CASSLQSPNTEAFF. The CDR3, as DNA: TGTGCCAGCAGTTTGCAATCCCCGAACACTGAAGCTTTCTTT.

The chain carries TRBV19 and TRBJ1-6; no clear D. Germline V gene data show CDR1 as LNHDA and CDR2 as SQIVND (reference sequence). CDR3 size: 15 residues. Deletions cut 3 bases from V and 7 bases from J, with 13 bases between. As DNA, the CDR3 is TGTGCCAGTAGTATGTACCCAGGTATCAATTCACCCCTCCACTTT. Residues: CASSMYPGINSPLHF. Using reference TRBV19 and TRBJ1-6 for the parts outside the CDR3, the full variable domain is DGGITQSPKYLFRKEGQNVTLSCEQNLNHDAMYWYRQDPGQGLRLIYYSQIVNDFQKGDIAEGYSVSREKKESFPLTVTSAQKNPTAFYLCASSMYPGINSPLHFGNGTRLTVT.

The rearrangement uses TRBV15 and TRBJ1-1, with 10 bases identical to TRBD1. The CDR3 is 20 amino acids. Germline V gene data show CDR1 as LNHNV and CDR2 as YYDKDF (reference sequence). Losses at the gene ends were 0 bases for V and 0 bases for J; bases not matched to a gene: 13. This CDR3 is CATSRDPIDRGLFMNTEAFF. In DNA, the CDR3 is TGTGCCACCAGCAGAGATCCGATCGACAGGGGGCTATTCATGAACACTGAAGCTTTCTTT.

The J gene is TRBJ2-3, the V gene TRBV2; D is ambiguous. The CDR3 length is 14 residues. Trimming took off 8 bases at V and 6 bases at J, with 18 bases between the two ends. CDR1 is SNHLY and CDR2 is FYNNEI in the germline V gene. CDR3 nucleotides: TGTGCCAGCTCCTTAGGCAGTATCATTGATACGCAGTATTTT. It translates to CASSLGSIIDTQYF.

The rearrangement uses TRBV27 and TRBJ2-7; 13 nucleotides align to TRBD2. CDR1 is MNHEY, CDR2 SMNVEV, per germline (reference sequence). Trimming removed 5 bases from V and 5 bases from J; junction bases left unmatched: 6. The CDR3 extends over 15 amino acids. The CDR3 loop reads CASSPTGLAGHEQYF. DNA of the CDR3: TGTGCCAGCAGTCCGACGGGACTAGCGGGACACGAGCAGTACTTC.